The 8 T cell receptor beta chains given below trace back to one sample, sequenced in a study of blood T cell repertoires in COVID-19. Sequencing was performed with immunoSEQ multiplex PCR; in TCRdb, only in-frame clones are kept and a portion is missing. In the table there are 130,000 to 150,000 clones, 80% to 90% of which are singletons. The sequenced sample consisted of peripheral blood. The receptors derive from a man aged 50 or older who had recovered from COVID-19.

This chain connects TRBV4-2 to TRBJ1-2; D call uncertain. The CDR3 loop spans 15 amino acids. From germline, CDR1 is LGHNA and CDR2 YNFKEQ. V was cut by 1 base and J by 7 bases, with 16 bases left in between. The CDR3 region has the DNA TGTGCCAGCAGCCAAGCCGGGATTACGCGGAGTGGCTACACCTTC. As protein: CASSQAGITRSGYTF.

This clone was observed a single time. V and J are TRBV19 and TRBJ1-2, with 9 bases fitting TRBD1. The CDR3 covers 14 residues. V was clipped by 5 bases and J by 5 bases; unmatched bases: 6. The germline V gene encodes CDR1 LNHDA and CDR2 SQIVND (reference sequence). The CDR3 nucleotides are TGTGCCAGTAGTTCTCAGGACAGGGGATATGGCTACACCTTC. Translation gives CASSSQDRGYGYTF. Based on the CDR3 plus reference TRBV19 and TRBJ1-2, the full variable domain is DGGITQSPKYLFRKEGQNVTLSCEQNLNHDAMYWYRQDPGQGLRLIYYSQIVNDFQKGDIAEGYSVSREKKESFPLTVTSAQKNPTAFYLCASSSQDRGYGYTFGSGTRLTVV.

This chain links TRBV27 with TRBJ1-2; TRBD1 is a possible D gene (6 bases). Germline V lookup: CDR1 MNHEY, CDR2 SMNVEV (reference sequence). V was trimmed by 2 bases and J by 3 bases, leaving 13 bases between them. This CDR3 has 15 amino acids. The CDR3 sequence: CASSLMGGADYGYTF. The CDR3 DNA sequence: TGTGCCAGCAGTTTAATGGGGGGGGCAGACTATGGCTACACCTTC.

This sequence joins TRBV6-5 and TRBJ1-5, with a possible D match to TRBD1 (5 bases). This CDR3 has 14 residues. Germline CDR1 is MNHEY and CDR2 is SVGAGI. Trimming stripped 5 bases from V and 2 bases from J, with 10 bases between. The CDR3 sequence is CASSTRARNQPQHF. DNA for the CDR3: TGTGCCAGCAGTACCAGGGCGCGCAATCAGCCCCAGCATTTT.

The genes are TRBV27 and TRBJ2-2; TRBD1 aligns across 8 bases. The CDR3 has 17 residues. Germline trimming cut 4 bases from V and 4 bases from J; bases unmatched to any gene: 11. CDR1 MNHEY and CDR2 SMNVEV come from the germline V gene (reference sequence). The CDR3 is CASSSPVRGRITGELFF. CDR3 DNA: TGTGCCAGCAGTTCACCAGTCAGGGGGCGCATCACCGGGGAGCTGTTTTTT.

The genes are TRBV19 and TRBJ1-6; 9 bases map to TRBD1. The V gene end was trimmed by 3 bases and the J gene end by 9 bases; junction bases not matched to a gene: 3. This CDR3 contains 14 residues. Germline V gene data show CDR1 as LNHDA and CDR2 as SQIVND (reference sequence). The CDR3 region is CASSMDRGGSPLHF. For the CDR3, the DNA is TGTGCCAGTAGTATGGACAGGGGCGGTTCACCCCTCCACTTT.

The J gene is TRBJ2-3, the V gene TRBV6-4; 9 nucleotides agree with TRBD2. Germline V gene lookup returns CDR1 MRHNA and CDR2 SNTAGT. V shed 3 bases, J shed 5 bases, and the junction held 9 bases outside the gene matches. The CDR3 consists of 16 residues. CDR3: CASSEESGGLQDTQYF. CDR3 nucleotide sequence: TGTGCCAGCAGTGAAGAAAGCGGGGGGCTCCAAGATACGCAGTATTTT.

This chain joins TRBV9 and TRBJ2-7; maybe TRBD1 (5 bases). Germline-derived CDR1 and CDR2 are SGDLS and YYNGEE. CDR3 length: 16 residues. V gave up 4 bases and J gave up 2 bases, with 19 bases separating them. The CDR3 nucleotides read TGTGCCAGCAGCCCTTTAGGATCAGGGATCCCCTACGAGCAGTACTTC. The encoded protein is CASSPLGSGIPYEQYF.